Sequencing of this T cell receptor (beta chain) was carried out in a study of T cells expressing NK-cell markers. Across the whole study: The TCR beta repertoires were obtained from sorted CD3+CD56+NKG2C+, CD3+CD56+NKG2C- and CD3+CD56-NKG2C+ T cells.

With respect to this clonotype: Its antigen is as yet unknown.

General observations from the study: Dominant NKG2C+ clonotype frequencies of about 1.0-8% of CD8+ T cells were measured in over 5 donors.

The CDR3 contains 14 residues. TCRdb reprocessed the 5' RACE reads and stores each CDR3 protein as one record, lacking DNA. The table for this sample gives roughly 150,000 distinct CDR3 sequences. The V call is TRBV12-3 or TRBV12-4, the J call TRBJ2-7; TCRdb's assignment of TRBD1 cannot be checked, as there is no DNA. This TCR was sampled from a woman between 18 and 70 years old in good health. The sample comprised blood T cells: a sorted CD56 or NKG2C T cell subset, CD4+ or CD8+ T cells, or bulk PBMC T cells (not recorded which). The CDR3 sequence is CASSPLGGSYEQYF.